Each of the 19 T cell receptor beta chains below was sequenced from the same sample in a study of blood T cell repertoires in COVID-19. Data came from immunoSEQ multiplex PCR; TCRdb stores just in-frame clones and leaves some out. This sample has 40,000 to 50,000 clones, with around nine tenths found just once. The sequenced sample was peripheral blood. The receptors derive from a man aged 50 to 60 with active COVID-19.

J is TRBJ1-1 and V is TRBV6-4; D gene uncertain. The CDR3 covers 13 residues. V lost 4 bases, J lost 2 bases, and 8 bases lay in between. Germline CDR1 is MRHNA and CDR2 is SNTAGT. This chain's CDR3 is CASSAHQNTEAFF. The CDR3 region has the DNA TGTGCCAGCAGTGCACACCAAAACACTGAAGCTTTCTTT.

The CDR3 sequence is CASGTSGLYEQYF. CDR3 DNA: TGTGCCAGCGGGACTAGCGGTCTCTACGAGCAGTACTTC. The chain has TRBV6-5 and TRBJ2-7; TRBD2 matches at 11 bases. The germline V gene encodes CDR1 MNHEY and CDR2 SVGAGI. V lost 8 bases to trimming and J lost 3 bases; unmatched junction nucleotides: 3. The length of the CDR3 is 13 residues.

The gene calls are TRBV7-3 and TRBJ2-2; D perhaps matches TRBD2 (5 bases). Trimming pared 5 bases from V and 2 bases from J, leaving 12 bases between. Germline CDR1 SGHTA, CDR2 FQGTGA. The CDR3 runs 15 residues. CDR3 sequence: CASSPEGINTGELFF. The CDR3 coding sequence is TGTGCCAGCAGCCCCGAGGGAATAAACACCGGGGAGCTGTTTTTT.

This clone showed up just once. The J gene is TRBJ1-2, the V gene TRBV30; D is ambiguous. The V gene's germline CDR1 is GTSNPN and CDR2 SVGIG (reference sequence). Between the trimmed V and J ends, which lost 1 base and 1 base, there was a span of 7 bases. The CDR3 loop spans 13 amino acids. The CDR3: CAWSEGGNYGYTF. CDR3 DNA: TGTGCCTGGAGTGAAGGAGGTAACTATGGCTACACCTTC. Based on the CDR3 plus reference TRBV30 and TRBJ1-2, the full variable domain is SQTIHQWPATLVQPVGSPLSLECTVEGTSNPNLYWYRQAAGRGLQLLFYSVGIGQISSEVPQNLSASRPQDRQFILSSKKLLLSDSGFYLCAWSEGGNYGYTFGSGTRLTVV.

V gene TRBV7-9 combines with J gene TRBJ2-5, with D maybe TRBD2 (6 bases). The germline V gene encodes CDR1 SEHNR and CDR2 FQNEAQ (reference sequence). The CDR3 runs to 14 residues. The V end lost 6 bases, the J end lost 5 bases, and 16 bases lay between the germline ends. In DNA form, the CDR3 reads TGTGCCAGCAGTCCCTCCGGCGGGACCGAGACCCAGTACTTC. Its translation is CASSPSGGTETQYF.

In regard to this clone: Other nucleotide sequences from this sample produce the same CDR3. CDR3 DNA sequence: TGTGCCAGCAGCGTAGGAGGAGACTACGAGCAGTACTTC. This codes for CASSVGGDYEQYF. V is TRBV9 and J is TRBJ2-7; D gene ambiguous. V shed 0 bases and J shed 3 bases, with 7 bases lying between them. The CDR3 is made up of 13 amino acids. Germline V lookup: CDR1 SGDLS, CDR2 YYNGEE.

The chain recombines TRBV9 with TRBJ1-6; the D gene is possibly TRBD1 (6 bases). The CDR3 is 14 residues long. CDR1 SGDLS and CDR2 YYNGEE come from the germline V gene. Trimming took off 3 bases at V and 10 bases at J, with 14 bases between the two ends. CDR3: CASSGGTLGSPLHF. The CDR3 bases are TGTGCCAGCAGCGGTGGGACATTGGGATCACCCCTCCACTTT. Full variable domain (rest looked up from reference TRBV9 and TRBJ1-6): DSGVTQTPKHLITATGQRVTLRCSPRSGDLSVYWYQQSLDQGLQFLIQYYNGEERAKGNILERFSAQQFPDLHSELNLSSLELGDSALYFCASSGGTLGSPLHFGNGTRLTVT.

The chain links TRBV18 to TRBJ2-3; 10 nucleotides align to TRBD2. J was trimmed by 3 bases and V by 0 bases; bases with no gene match: 9. Germline V gene data show CDR1 as KGHSH and CDR2 as LQKENI. The CDR3 spans 18 residues. The chain's CDR3 is CASSPPWLAGVGTDTQYF. Here the CDR3 DNA reads TGTGCCAGCTCACCACCTTGGCTAGCGGGAGTTGGTACAGATACGCAGTATTTT.

DNA for the CDR3: TGCGCCAGCAGCTTGACCAGGGCAGGTACAGATACGCAGTATTTT. Amino acid sequence: CASSLTRAGTDTQYF. The chain carries TRBV5-1 and TRBJ2-3; tentative D call: TRBD1 (5 bases). The CDR3 sequence is 15 residues long. Germline V gene lookup returns CDR1 SGHRS and CDR2 YFSETQ. Trimming cost V 1 base and J 3 bases, with 12 bases left between them.

The CDR3, as DNA: TGCAGCGTTGATTGGGCAGGGTTGGATGAGCAGTTCTTC. This encodes CSVDWAGLDEQFF. J is TRBJ2-1 and V is TRBV29-1; maybe TRBD1 (5 bases). CDR1 and CDR2 from the germline V gene are SQVTM and ANQGSEA. This CDR3 has 13 amino acids. Between the trimmed V and J ends, which lost 3 bases and 8 bases, there was a span of 14 bases.

The J gene is TRBJ2-5, the V gene TRBV7-6, with 8 bases fitting TRBD2. With 8 bases clipped from V and 4 bases from J, the junction kept 6 bases outside the gene matches. CDR1 is SGHVS and CDR2 is FNYEAQ in the germline V gene. The CDR3 is 13 amino acids. The CDR3 protein is CASAREAVETQYF. The CDR3 nucleotides are TGTGCCAGCGCGCGGGAGGCAGTAGAGACCCAGTACTTC.

The chain joins TRBV18 to TRBJ1-1, with D unclear. Per the germline V gene, CDR1 is KGHSH and CDR2 is LQKENI. This CDR3 region has 14 residues. The V and J ends lost 0 bases and 3 bases respectively, with 8 bases between them. CDR3 residues: CASSPPPDHTEAFF. CDR3 nucleotide sequence: TGTGCCAGCTCACCACCCCCAGATCACACTGAAGCTTTCTTT.

The V call is TRBV29-1, the J call TRBJ1-1; tentatively, D is TRBD1 (6 bases). The V end was cut by 7 bases, the J end by 0 bases, with 15 bases between. Per germline, CDR1 SQVTM and CDR2 ANQGSEA. The CDR3 runs 14 residues. The CDR3 loop reads CSARQERMNTEAFF. The CDR3 region has the DNA TGCAGCGCCCGACAGGAGCGCATGAACACTGAAGCTTTCTTT. The full variable domain, completed using reference TRBV29-1 and TRBJ1-1, is SAVISQKPSRDICQRGTSLTIQCQVDSQVTMMFWYRQQPGQSLTLIATANQGSEATYESGFVIDKFPISRPNLTFSTLTVSNMSPEDSSIYLCSARQERMNTEAFFGQGTRLTVV.

V usage is TRBV5-5 and J usage is TRBJ1-2; 9 bases line up with TRBD1. This CDR3 comprises 13 residues. V lost 2 bases and J lost 4; bases outside the gene matches: 0. Germline lookup yields CDR1 SGHKS and CDR2 YYEKEE (reference sequence). The DNA for the CDR3 is TGTGCCAGCAGCTTACAGGGGGCCTATGGCTACACCTTC. Amino acid sequence: CASSLQGAYGYTF.

This chain joins TRBV3-1 (or the pseudogene TRBV3-2) and TRBJ1-5, with D possibly TRBD1 on 6 matching bases. The CDR3 is 14 amino acids. V was clipped by 3 bases and J by 3 bases, with 9 bases between them. Per the germline V gene, CDR1 is LGHDT and CDR2 is YNNKEL (reference sequence). The CDR3 DNA reads as TGTGCCAGCAGCCATAGGGGGACCAATCAGCCCCAGCATTTT. This encodes CASSHRGTNQPQHF.

The chain is built from TRBV6-2 or TRBV6-3 and TRBJ2-2, with 9 positions matching TRBD2. The germline V gene has CDR1 MNHEY and CDR2 SVGEGT. CDR3 size: 19 residues. V shed 5 bases, J shed 7 bases, and the junction held 20 bases outside the gene matches. The CDR3 nucleotides read TGTGCCAGCAGTGACCCACCATTTGAGGGTAGCGGGAGTGTCGGGGAGCTGTTTTTT. Its protein is CASSDPPFEGSGSVGELFF.

V is TRBV5-1 and J is TRBJ1-1; 7 positions match TRBD1. Germline trimming cut 4 bases from V and 3 bases from J; bases unmatched to any gene: 6. The germline V gene has CDR1 SGHRS and CDR2 YFSETQ. The CDR3 contains 14 residues. The DNA of the CDR3 is TGCGCCAGCAGCCTCGGACAGGTGCACACTGAAGCTTTCTTT. Translating it yields CASSLGQVHTEAFF.

The V call is TRBV5-5, the J call TRBJ2-7, with D possibly TRBD2 on 5 matching bases. Trimming shortened V by 0 bases and J by 1 base, and 17 bases separated the two germline ends. The CDR3 is 17 residues long. Germline loops: CDR1 SGHKS, CDR2 YYEKEE (reference sequence). The CDR3 protein is CASSLAAVTTGSYEQYF. DNA of the CDR3: TGTGCCAGCAGCTTGGCAGCTGTCACCACGGGATCCTACGAGCAGTACTTC.

In its sample, this clone was seen a few times. This chain joins TRBV7-3 and TRBJ2-2, with 11 nucleotides matching TRBD2. V lost 6 bases, J lost 7 bases, and 7 bases stayed unmatched. CDR1 and CDR2 from the germline V gene are SGHTA and FQGTGA. The CDR3 length is 15 residues. The CDR3 DNA reads as TGTGCCAGCAGTTTTAGCGGGAGGGCAAACGGGGAGCTGTTTTTT. It translates to CASSFSGRANGELFF.